This TCR beta chain was found in a study of OX40 agonist ivuxolimab in advanced cancers. Study information: Patients were treated with intravenous ivuxolimab, dosed at 0.01 to 10 mg/kg and infused every 2 weeks. A mean age of 60 years, range about 20 to 79, was recorded, and about 83% were male. Past anti-PD-1, anti-PD-L1 or anti-CTLA-4 therapy was accepted, and approximately 37% had received some.

The method was immunoSEQ multiplex PCR; TCRdb's version includes in-frame clones alone and lacks a portion of them. In the table there are 75,000 to 90,000 clones, around 85% of which are singletons. General observations from the study: The CD4+ and CD8+ T cells in the blood had expanded clonally by week 6 at 0.1 to 3.0 mg/kg.

Comment on this clone: Its antigen is not identified.

Germline V lookup: CDR1 MGHRA, CDR2 YSYEKL. The CDR3 consists of 15 residues. Losses at the gene ends were 1 base for V and 9 bases for J; bases not matched to a gene: 8. The chain employs TRBV4-1 and TRBJ2-1; 8 bases agree with TRBD1. The receptor's source is an adult with an advanced solid tumor such as melanoma, head and neck, liver or kidney cancer. Here the sequenced sample was CD4+ or CD8+ T cells sorted from blood, taken in a trial of the OX40 agonist ivuxolimab. The CDR3 spells CASSQVGQGRSEQFF. The CDR3 DNA follows: TGCGCCAGCAGCCAAGTAGGACAGGGTAGGTCTGAGCAGTTCTTC.